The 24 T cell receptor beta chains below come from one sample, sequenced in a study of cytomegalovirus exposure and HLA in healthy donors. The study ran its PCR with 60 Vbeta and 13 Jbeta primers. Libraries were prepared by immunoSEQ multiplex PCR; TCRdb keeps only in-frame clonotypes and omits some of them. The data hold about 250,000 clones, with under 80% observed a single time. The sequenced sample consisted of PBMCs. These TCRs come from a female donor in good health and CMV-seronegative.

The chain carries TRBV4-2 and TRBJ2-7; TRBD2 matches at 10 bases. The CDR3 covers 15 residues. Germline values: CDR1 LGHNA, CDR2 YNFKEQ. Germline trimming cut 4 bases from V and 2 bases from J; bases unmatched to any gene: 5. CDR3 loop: CASSPEREGPYEQYF. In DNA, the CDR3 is TGTGCCAGCAGCCCCGAGCGGGAGGGCCCCTACGAGCAGTACTTC.

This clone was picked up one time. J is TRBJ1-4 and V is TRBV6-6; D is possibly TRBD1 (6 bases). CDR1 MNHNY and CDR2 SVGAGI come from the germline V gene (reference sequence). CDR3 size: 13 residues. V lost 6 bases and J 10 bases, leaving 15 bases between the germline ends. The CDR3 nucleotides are TGTGCCAGCAGCGATAACAGGGAGGGAAAACTGTTTTTT. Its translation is CASSDNREGKLFF.

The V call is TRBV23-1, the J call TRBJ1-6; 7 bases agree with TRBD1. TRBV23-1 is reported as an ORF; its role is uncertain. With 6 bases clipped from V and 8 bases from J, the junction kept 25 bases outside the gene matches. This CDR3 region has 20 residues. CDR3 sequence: CASSVTGQPKSRKSYSPLHF. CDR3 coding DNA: TGCGCCAGCAGCGTAACGGGACAGCCTAAATCAAGAAAGTCTTATTCACCCCTCCACTTT.

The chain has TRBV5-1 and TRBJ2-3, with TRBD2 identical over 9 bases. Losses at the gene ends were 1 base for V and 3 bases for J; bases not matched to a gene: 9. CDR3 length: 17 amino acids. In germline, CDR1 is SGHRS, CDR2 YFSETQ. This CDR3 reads CASSLRVAGVGTDTQYF. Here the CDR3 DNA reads TGCGCCAGCAGCTTGAGGGTAGCGGGAGTGGGGACAGATACGCAGTATTTT.

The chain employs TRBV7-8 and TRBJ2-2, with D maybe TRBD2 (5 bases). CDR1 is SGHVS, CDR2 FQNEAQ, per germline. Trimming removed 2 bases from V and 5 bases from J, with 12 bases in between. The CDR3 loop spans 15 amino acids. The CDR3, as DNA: TGTGCCAGCAGCTTACTGGTAGCGCGGACCGGGGAGCTGTTTTTT. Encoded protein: CASSLLVARTGELFF.

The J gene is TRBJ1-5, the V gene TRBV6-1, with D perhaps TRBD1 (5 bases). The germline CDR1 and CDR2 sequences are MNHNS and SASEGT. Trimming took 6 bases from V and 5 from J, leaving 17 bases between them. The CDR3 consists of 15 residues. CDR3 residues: CASSLGATTYQPQHF. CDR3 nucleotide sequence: TGTGCCAGCAGCCTAGGGGCGACCACCTATCAGCCCCAGCATTTT.

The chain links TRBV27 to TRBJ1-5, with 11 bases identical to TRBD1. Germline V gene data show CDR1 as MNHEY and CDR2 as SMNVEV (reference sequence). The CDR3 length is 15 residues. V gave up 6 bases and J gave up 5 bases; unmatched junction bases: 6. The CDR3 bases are TGTGCCAGCAGCTCGCGGACAGGGGGCGATCAGCCCCAGCATTTT. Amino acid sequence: CASSSRTGGDQPQHF.

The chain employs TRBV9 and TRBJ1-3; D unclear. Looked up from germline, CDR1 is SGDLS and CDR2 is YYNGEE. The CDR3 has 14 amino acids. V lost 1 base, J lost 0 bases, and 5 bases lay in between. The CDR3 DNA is TGTGCCAGCAGCGTACTGAGCTCTGGAAACACCATATATTTT. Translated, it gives CASSVLSSGNTIYF.

The CDR3: CASSQDPDRAWETQYF. For the CDR3, the DNA is TGCGCCAGCAGCCAAGATCCCGACAGGGCGTGGGAGACCCAGTACTTC. V usage is TRBV4-1 and J usage is TRBJ2-5; 7 positions agree with TRBD1. Germline assignment: CDR1 MGHRA and CDR2 YSYEKL. The V gene end was trimmed by 0 bases and the J gene end by 5 bases; junction bases not matched to a gene: 9. The CDR3 runs 16 residues.

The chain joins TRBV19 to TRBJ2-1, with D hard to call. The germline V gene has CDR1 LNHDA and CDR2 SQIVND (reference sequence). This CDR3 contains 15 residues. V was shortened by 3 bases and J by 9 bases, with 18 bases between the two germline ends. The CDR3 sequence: CASSMSQVVLTEQFF. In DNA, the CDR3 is TGTGCCAGTAGTATGAGCCAGGTTGTCTTGACTGAGCAGTTCTTC.

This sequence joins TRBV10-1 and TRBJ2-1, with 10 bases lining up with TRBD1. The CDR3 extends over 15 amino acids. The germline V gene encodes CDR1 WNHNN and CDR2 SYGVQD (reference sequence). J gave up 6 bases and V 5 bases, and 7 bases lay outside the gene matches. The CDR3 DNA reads TGCGCCAGCAGTCCGGGGACAGGGGAAGGCAATGAGCAGTTCTTC. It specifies CASSPGTGEGNEQFF.

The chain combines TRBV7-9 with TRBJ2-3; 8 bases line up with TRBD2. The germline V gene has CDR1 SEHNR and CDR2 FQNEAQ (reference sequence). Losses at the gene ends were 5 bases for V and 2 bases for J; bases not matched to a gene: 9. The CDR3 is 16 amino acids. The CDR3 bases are TGTGCCAGCAGCCCCACTAGCGGAGCCCACACAGATACGCAGTATTTT. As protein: CASSPTSGAHTDTQYF.

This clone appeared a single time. The CDR3 reads CASNPASYQNEQFF. In DNA form, the CDR3 reads TGTGCCAGCAACCCCGCTAGTTATCAAAATGAGCAGTTCTTC. V gene TRBV5-6 combines with J gene TRBJ2-1; D gene uncertain. The V end lost 6 bases, the J end lost 7 bases, and 17 bases lay between the germline ends. This CDR3 has 14 amino acids. CDR1 and CDR2 from the germline V gene are SGHDT and YYEEEE.

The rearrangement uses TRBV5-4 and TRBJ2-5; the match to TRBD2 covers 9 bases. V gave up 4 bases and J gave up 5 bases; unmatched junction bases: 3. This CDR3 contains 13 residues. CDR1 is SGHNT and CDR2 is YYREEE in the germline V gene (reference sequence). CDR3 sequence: CASSAAGGETQYF. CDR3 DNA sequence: TGTGCCAGCAGCGCGGCGGGGGGGGAGACCCAGTACTTC.

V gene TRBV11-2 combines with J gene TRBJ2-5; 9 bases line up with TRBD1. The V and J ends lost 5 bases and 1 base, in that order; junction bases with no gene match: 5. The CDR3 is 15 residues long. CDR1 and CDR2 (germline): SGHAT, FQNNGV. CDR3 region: CASSQGTGIQETQYF. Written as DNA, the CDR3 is TGTGCCAGCAGCCAAGGGACAGGGATCCAAGAGACCCAGTACTTC.

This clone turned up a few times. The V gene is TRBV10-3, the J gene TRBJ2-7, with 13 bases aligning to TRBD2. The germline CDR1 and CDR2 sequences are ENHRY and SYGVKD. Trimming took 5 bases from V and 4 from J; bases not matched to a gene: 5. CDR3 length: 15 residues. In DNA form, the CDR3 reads TGTGCCATCAGTAAGGGACTAGCGGGGCTTTACGAGCAGTACTTC. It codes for CAISKGLAGLYEQYF.

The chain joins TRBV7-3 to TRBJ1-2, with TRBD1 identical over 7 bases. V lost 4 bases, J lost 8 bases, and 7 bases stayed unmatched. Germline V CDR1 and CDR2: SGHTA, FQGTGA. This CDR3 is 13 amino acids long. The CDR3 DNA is TGTGCCAGCAGCTATCGACAGGGTGCGGGCTACACCTTC. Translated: CASSYRQGAGYTF.

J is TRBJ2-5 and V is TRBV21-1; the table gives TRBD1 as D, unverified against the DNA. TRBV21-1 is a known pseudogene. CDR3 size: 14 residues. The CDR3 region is CASSKSVQLRGQYF. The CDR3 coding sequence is TGTGCCAGCAGCAAATCGGTACAGCTCAGGGGGCAGTACTTC.

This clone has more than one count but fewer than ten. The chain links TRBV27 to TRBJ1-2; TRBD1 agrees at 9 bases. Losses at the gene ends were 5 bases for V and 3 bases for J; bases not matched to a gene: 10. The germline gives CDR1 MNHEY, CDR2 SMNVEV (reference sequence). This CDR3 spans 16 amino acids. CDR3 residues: CASSPTGTGSDYGYTF. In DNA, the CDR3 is TGTGCCAGCAGTCCGACCGGGACAGGGTCCGACTATGGCTACACCTTC.

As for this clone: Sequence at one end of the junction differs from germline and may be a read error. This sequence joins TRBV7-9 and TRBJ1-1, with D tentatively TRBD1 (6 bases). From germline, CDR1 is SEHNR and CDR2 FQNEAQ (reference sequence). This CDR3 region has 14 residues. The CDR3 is CSSSLRGQNTEAFF. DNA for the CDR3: TGTTCCAGCAGCTTACGGGGACAGAACACTGAAGCTTTCTTT.

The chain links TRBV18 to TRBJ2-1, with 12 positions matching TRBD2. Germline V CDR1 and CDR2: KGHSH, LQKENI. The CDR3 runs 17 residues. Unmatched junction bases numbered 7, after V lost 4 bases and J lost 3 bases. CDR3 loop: CASSRRTSGENYNEQFF. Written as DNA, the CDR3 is TGTGCCAGCTCACGGCGGACTAGCGGGGAAAACTACAATGAGCAGTTCTTC.

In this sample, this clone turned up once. The CDR3 reads CASSWTRSANEQFF. For the CDR3, the DNA is TGTGCCAGCAGCTGGACAAGGTCGGCCAATGAGCAGTTCTTC. This chain connects TRBV25-1 to TRBJ2-1; D is possibly TRBD1 (5 bases). The CDR3 extends over 14 amino acids. Trimming cost V 6 bases and J 6 bases, with 15 bases left between them. CDR1 and CDR2 from the germline V gene are MGHDK and SYGVNS.

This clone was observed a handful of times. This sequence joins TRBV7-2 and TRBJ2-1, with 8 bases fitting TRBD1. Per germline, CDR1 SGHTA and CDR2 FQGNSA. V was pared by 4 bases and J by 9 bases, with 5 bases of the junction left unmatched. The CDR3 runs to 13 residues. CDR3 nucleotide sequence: TGTGCCAGCAGCTCCCAGGGGGCGACTGAGCAGTTCTTC. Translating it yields CASSSQGATEQFF. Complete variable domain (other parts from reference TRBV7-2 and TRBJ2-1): GAGVSQSPSNKVTEKGKDVELRCDPISGHTALYWYRQSLGQGLEFLIYFQGNSAPDKSGLPSDRFSAERTGGSVSTLTIQRTQQEDSAVYLCASSSQGATEQFFGPGTRLTVL.

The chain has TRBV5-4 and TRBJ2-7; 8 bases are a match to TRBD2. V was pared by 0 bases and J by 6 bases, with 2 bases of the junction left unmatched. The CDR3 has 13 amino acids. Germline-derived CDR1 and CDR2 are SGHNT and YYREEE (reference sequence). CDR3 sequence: CASSLAGLGEQYF. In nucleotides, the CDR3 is TGTGCCAGCAGCTTGGCGGGACTAGGCGAGCAGTACTTC.